The clone carrying this T cell receptor beta chain came up many times. Its antigen is as yet unknown. This sample is drawn from a study of identical twins' blood T cells. Libraries were made from RNA as TCR cDNA, using a modified protocol. Both ends of each TCR cDNA library bore sample-specific barcodes. A single record per CDR3 protein comes from TCRdb applying MiXCR to the 5' RACE reads. The top ten clones hold about 6.1% of a sample with 350,000 to 450,000 distinct CDR3 sequences, more than 25% of them seen once. V lost 1 base to trimming and J lost 4 bases, with 6 bases between them. CDR3 length: 13 amino acids. Germline-derived CDR1 and CDR2 are SGHTA and FQGTGA. Study-wide points: Abundant TCRbeta CDR3s overlapped more between twins than with unrelated donors.

The material sequenced was PBMCs. The TCR originated in a woman aged 18 to 49 in good health. The chain links TRBV7-3 to TRBJ2-3; D call uncertain. CDR3 sequence: CASSLKMADTQYF. CDR3 DNA: TGTGCCAGCAGCTTAAAGATGGCAGATACGCAGTATTTT.